This T cell receptor (beta chain) was obtained from a study of T cells after yellow fever vaccination. The CDR3 consists of 14 residues. Germline CDR1 and CDR2: SQVTM and ANQGSEA. V was cut by 2 bases and J by 6 bases, with 16 bases left in between. This clonotype was found a few times. Its antigen is not known. Universal primer sites and UMIs were introduced during 5'RACE template-switching synthesis of TCR cDNA. TCRdb called the 5' RACE reads again in MiXCR, with one record for every CDR3 protein. The profile shows 300,000 to 400,000 distinct CDR3 sequences, approximately 3.9% of them singletons. Study outcomes and limitations: It was the secondary response that reached its peak faster, day 5 versus 15, but it was weaker. Post-booster reappearance was seen for most primary-vaccination clones (around 97% CD4, 88% CD8). CD4 and CD8 compartments shared a small share of clonotypes, likely from convergent recombination.

The rearrangement uses TRBV29-1 and TRBJ1-1; possibly TRBD1 for D (5 bases). This sequence was found in a man aged 18 to 29 who received the YFV17D yellow fever vaccine. The sequences come from PBMCs, collected 5 days after the yellow fever booster vaccination. The chain's CDR3 is CSVEPRPGGAEAFF. DNA for the CDR3: TGCAGCGTTGAACCCCGTCCCGGGGGGGCTGAAGCTTTCTTT.